This record looks at one T cell receptor beta chain sequence and its context. Trimming took 3 bases from V and 1 from J, leaving 11 bases between them. The CDR3 sequence is 15 residues long. Per the germline V gene, CDR1 is SGHTS and CDR2 is YDEGEE. These data come from a study of blood T cell repertoires in COVID-19. Across the whole study: Acute and convalescent COVID-19 samples came from the United States, Italy and Spain. From T cells, B-cell-depleted T cells, or PBMCs came the material, which was cDNA or gDNA.

Per the original data handling: Cell counts per sample came from amplifying reference gene primers. Data came from immunoSEQ multiplex PCR; TCRdb stores just in-frame clones and leaves some out. The V and J calls and clone size were taken over from that table, and D and trimming were inferred from the DNA. The data contain 250,000 or so clones, under 85% of them singletons. This clonotype was obtained from a human donor in a cohort sampled during active COVID-19. This rearrangement joins TRBV5-8 to TRBJ1-5, with a weak D call TRBD1 (6 bases). Sequencing was carried out using peripheral blood. DNA for the CDR3: TGTGCCAGCAGCTACGGGACACAGAGCAATCAGCCCCAGCATTTT. This encodes CASSYGTQSNQPQHF. Looking up the rest from reference TRBV5-8 and TRBJ1-5 gives the full variable domain: EAGVTQSPTHLIKTRGQQATLRCSPISGHTSVYWYQQALGLGLQFLLWYDEGEERNRGNFPPRFSGRQFPNYSSELNVNALELEDSALYLCASSYGTQSNQPQHFGDGTRLSIL.